The 9 T cell receptor beta chains below all came from one sample that was sequenced in a study of memory CD4+ T cells and cytomegalovirus serostatus. Produced via immunoSEQ multiplex PCR; TCRdb's table is partial and in-frame only. Of over 40,000 clones detected, roughly four fifths appear once; the ten largest clones hold roughly 0.54%. The sort gate was single viable CD3+CD4+CD8-CD45RO+ cells for memory CD4+ T cells. Source material: memory CD4+ T cells from blood. The receptors shown here come from an adult in good health and CMV-seronegative.

CDR3 sequence (DNA): TGTGCCAGCAGTTACTCGTTCCGGCAGGGGGCAGATGGCTACACCTTC. Translated, it gives CASSYSFRQGADGYTF. The chain links TRBV6-5 to TRBJ1-2; 8 bases align to TRBD1. Trimming removed 0 bases from V and 6 bases from J; junction bases left unmatched: 9. The CDR3 extends over 16 amino acids. The germline V gene encodes CDR1 MNHEY and CDR2 SVGAGI.

V is TRBV6-5 and J is TRBJ1-1, with D perhaps matching TRBD1 (5 bases). V shed 2 bases and J shed 2 bases, with 9 bases lying between them. This CDR3 has 14 amino acids. Germline loops: CDR1 MNHEY, CDR2 SVGAGI. As DNA, the CDR3 is TGTGCCAGCAGTTACGTAGACAGCAACACTGAAGCTTTCTTT. Translation gives CASSYVDSNTEAFF.

This clone came up a few times. The genes are TRBV7-8 and TRBJ2-7; D unresolved. CDR1 and CDR2 (germline): SGHVS, FQNEAQ. The CDR3 has 16 amino acids. The ends were cut back, 6 bases at V and 0 bases at J, with 18 bases in the middle. The CDR3 coding sequence is TGTGCCAGCAGTTCGCAGACATCCCCAAACTCCTACGAGCAGTACTTC. It yields the protein CASSSQTSPNSYEQYF.

This clone has more than one count but fewer than ten. The V gene is TRBV19, the J gene TRBJ2-2; 9 nucleotides line up with TRBD2. V shed 8 bases and J 8 bases; nucleotides not matched to a gene: 12. Germline V lookup: CDR1 LNHDA, CDR2 SQIVND (reference sequence). This CDR3 region has 15 residues. The CDR3 region is CASAQRTSVNGELFF. In nucleotides, the CDR3 is TGTGCCAGTGCCCAGCGGACTAGCGTCAATGGGGAGCTGTTTTTT.

This clone appeared once. V usage is TRBV6-1 and J usage is TRBJ1-2; the D gene is possibly TRBD1 (6 bases). CDR1 and CDR2 (germline): MNHNS, SASEGT. V was clipped by 3 bases and J by 4 bases, with 15 bases between them. There are 15 residues in the CDR3. The CDR3, as DNA: TGTGCCAGCAGTGACACCGACAGGCCGACCTATGGCTACACCTTC. It is translated as CASSDTDRPTYGYTF.

CDR3 sequence reads: CSVVGQLDTEAFF. The CDR3 bases are TGCAGCGTTGTCGGACAGCTAGACACTGAAGCTTTCTTT. The V call is TRBV29-1, the J call TRBJ1-1; the D gene is possibly TRBD1 (6 bases). This CDR3 region has 13 residues. The ends were cut back, 4 bases at V and 3 bases at J, with 12 bases in the middle. Germline lookup yields CDR1 SQVTM and CDR2 ANQGSEA.

This chain joins TRBV2 and TRBJ2-4; 7 positions agree with TRBD1. Germline V lookup: CDR1 SNHLY, CDR2 FYNNEI. The CDR3 totals 15 residues. V was clipped by 0 bases and J by 5 bases; unmatched bases: 4. CDR3 protein: CASSEAWQGENIQYF. The CDR3 DNA is TGTGCCAGCAGTGAAGCATGGCAGGGGGAAAACATTCAGTACTTC.

This chain joins TRBV6-6 and TRBJ1-3; 7 positions match TRBD1. CDR1 MNHNY and CDR2 SVGAGI come from the germline V gene (reference sequence). This CDR3 has 16 residues. With 4 bases clipped from V and 1 base from J, the junction kept 7 bases outside the gene matches. The chain's CDR3 is CASSSDRVLSGNTIYF. The CDR3 DNA is TGTGCCAGCAGTTCCGACAGGGTTCTATCTGGAAACACCATATATTTT.

The rearrangement links TRBV10-3 to TRBJ2-3; 13 bases match TRBD2. Germline V gene data show CDR1 as ENHRY and CDR2 as SYGVKD. This CDR3 has 16 amino acids. V shed 2 bases and J 2 bases; nucleotides not matched to a gene: 1. The CDR3 DNA sequence: TGTGCCATCAGTGAGGGACTAGCGGGGGTCACAGATACGCAGTATTTT. Encoded protein: CAISEGLAGVTDTQYF.